The clone carrying this TCR beta chain was seen a handful of times. What it binds is unknown. J gave up 3 bases and V 0 bases, and 2 bases lay outside the gene matches. Germline CDR1 and CDR2: SGDLS and YYNGEE. This CDR3 is 14 amino acids long. This entry belongs to a study of blood T cells in healthy people across ages. Study-wide findings and caveats: Researchers report that TCR beta diversity correlated strongly with naive T cell percentage. Donor CMV status was unknown, possibly confounding expanded clonotype changes.

Total RNA extracted from each sample amounted to at least 6 micrograms. Combining a sample-barcoded 5' primer with a J-beta primer mix, a second PCR ran for about 7 to 11 cycles. Template switching added a 12-random-nucleotide identifier to every cDNA molecule. TCRdb redid the calling of the 5' RACE reads with MiXCR, one entry per CDR3 protein. The data show over 1,500,000 distinct CDR3 sequences, 39% seen once. The sequence was collected from a human donor in good health. Sample: blood. The rearrangement links TRBV9 to TRBJ1-2, with TRBD1 matching 7 bases. CDR3 amino acids: CASSVAGTDYGYTF. CDR3 nucleotides: TGTGCCAGCAGCGTAGCTGGGACAGACTATGGCTACACCTTC.